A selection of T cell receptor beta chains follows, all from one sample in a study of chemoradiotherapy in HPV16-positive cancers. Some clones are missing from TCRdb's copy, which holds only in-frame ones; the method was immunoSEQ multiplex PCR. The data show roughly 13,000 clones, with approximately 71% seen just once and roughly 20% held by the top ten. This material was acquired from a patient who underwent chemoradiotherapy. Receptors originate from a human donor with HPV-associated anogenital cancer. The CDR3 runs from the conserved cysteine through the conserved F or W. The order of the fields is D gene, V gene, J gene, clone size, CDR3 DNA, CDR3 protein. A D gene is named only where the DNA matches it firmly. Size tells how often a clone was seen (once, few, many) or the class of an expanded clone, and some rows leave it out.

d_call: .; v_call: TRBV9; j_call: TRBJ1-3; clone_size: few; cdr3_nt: TGTGCCAGCAGCGTAGCTACGCGGACAGATGGAAACACCATATATTTT; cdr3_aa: CASSVATRTDGNTIYF
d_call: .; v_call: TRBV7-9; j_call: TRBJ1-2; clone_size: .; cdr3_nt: TGTGCCAGCAGCTTGAGTAGACCTAACTATGGCTACACCTTC; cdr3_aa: CASSLSRPNYGYTF
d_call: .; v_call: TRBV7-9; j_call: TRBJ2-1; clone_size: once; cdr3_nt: TGTGCCAGCAGCTTAGCCTCCCCCCCCTACAATGAGCAGTTCTTC; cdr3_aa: CASSLASPPYNEQFF
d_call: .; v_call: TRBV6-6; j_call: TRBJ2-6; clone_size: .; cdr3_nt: TGTGCCAGCAGCGCTACAGGAAACTCTGGGGCCAACGTCCTGACTTTC; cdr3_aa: CASSATGNSGANVLTF
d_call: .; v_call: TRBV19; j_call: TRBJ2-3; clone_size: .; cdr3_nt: TGTGCCAGTAGTGAGAATGGGGGCACAGATACGCAGTATTTT; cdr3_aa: CASSENGGTDTQYF
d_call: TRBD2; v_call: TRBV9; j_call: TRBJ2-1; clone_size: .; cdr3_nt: TGTGCCAGCAGCGCGGGCGGGGGGCTCTACAATGAGCAGTTCTTC; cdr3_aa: CASSAGGGLYNEQFF
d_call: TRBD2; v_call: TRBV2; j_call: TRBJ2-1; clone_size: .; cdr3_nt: TGTGCCAGCAGTGAAGCCGGACTAGCGGATTACAATGAGCAGTTCTTC; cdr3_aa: CASSEAGLADYNEQFF
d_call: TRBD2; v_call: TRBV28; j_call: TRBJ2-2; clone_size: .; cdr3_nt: TGTGCCAGCAGTTTGGGTAGCGGGGGGTACACCGGGGAGCTGTTTTTT; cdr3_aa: CASSLGSGGYTGELFF
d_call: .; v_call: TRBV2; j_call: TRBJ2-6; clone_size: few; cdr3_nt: TGTGCCAGCAGTGCCTCAGGTGGTTACTCTGGGGCCAACGTCCTGACTTTC; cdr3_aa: CASSASGGYSGANVLTF
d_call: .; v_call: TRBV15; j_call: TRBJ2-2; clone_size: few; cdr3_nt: TGTGCCACCAGCAGAGCAGGGGACACCGGGGAGCTGTTTTTT; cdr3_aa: CATSRAGDTGELFF
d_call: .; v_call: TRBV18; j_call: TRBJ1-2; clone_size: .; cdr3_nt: TGTGCCAGCTCACCAGGGGCCCCAGTGGGGCCCGTTTATGGCTACACCTTC; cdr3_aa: CASSPGAPVGPVYGYTF
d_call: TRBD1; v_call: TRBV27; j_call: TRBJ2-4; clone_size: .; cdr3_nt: TGTGCCAGCAGTACCTGGACAGGGAGAGGGGCCAAAAACATTCAGTACTTC; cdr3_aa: CASSTWTGRGAKNIQYF
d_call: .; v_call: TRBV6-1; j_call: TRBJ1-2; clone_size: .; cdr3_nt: TGTGCCAGCAGTGACCAACTCACCCCTGGTGGCTACACCTTC; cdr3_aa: CASSDQLTPGGYTF
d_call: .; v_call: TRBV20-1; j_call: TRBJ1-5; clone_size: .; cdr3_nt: TGCAGTGCCAGGGAGAATCAGCCCCAGCATTTT; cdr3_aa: CSARENQPQHF
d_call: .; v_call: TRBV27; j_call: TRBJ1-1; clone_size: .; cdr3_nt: TGTGCCAGCAGTTTATCCCCCGGGGCGGGTACTGAAGCTTTCTTT; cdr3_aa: CASSLSPGAGTEAFF
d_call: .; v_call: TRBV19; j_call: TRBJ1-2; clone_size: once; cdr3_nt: TGTGCCAGTAGTCTCGTCTCCGTCGGGAGCTATGGCTACACCTTC; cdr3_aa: CASSLVSVGSYGYTF
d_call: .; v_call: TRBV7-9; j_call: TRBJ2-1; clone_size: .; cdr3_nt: TGTGCCAGCAGTTTCCGAGGCCCCAATGAGCAGTTCTTC; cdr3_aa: CASSFRGPNEQFF
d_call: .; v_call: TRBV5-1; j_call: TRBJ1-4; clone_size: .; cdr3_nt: TGCGCCAGCAGCCTCACGGGGGCTAATGAAAAACTGTTTTTT; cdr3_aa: CASSLTGANEKLFF
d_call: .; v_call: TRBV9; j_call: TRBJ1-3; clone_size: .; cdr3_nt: TGTGCCAGCAGCGTAGGTTCCTCTGGAAACACCATATATTTT; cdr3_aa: CASSVGSSGNTIYF
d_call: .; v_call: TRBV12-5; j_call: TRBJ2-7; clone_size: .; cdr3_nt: TGTGCTAGTGGTTTGGTACTTTTCGGGGACCGGGACGAGCAGTACTTC; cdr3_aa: CASGLVLFGDRDEQYF
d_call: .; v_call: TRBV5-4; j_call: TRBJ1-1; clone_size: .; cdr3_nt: TGTGCCAGCAGCCGACAGGACCCGAACACTGAAGCTTTCTTT; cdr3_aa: CASSRQDPNTEAFF
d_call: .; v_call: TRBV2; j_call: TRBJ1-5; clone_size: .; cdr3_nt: TGTGCCAGCAGCCTGTCAGAATTTGACCATAGCAATCAGCCCCAGCATTTT; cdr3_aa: CASSLSEFDHSNQPQHF
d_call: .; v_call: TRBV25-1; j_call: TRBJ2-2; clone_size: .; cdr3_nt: TGTGCCAGCACTACGGGGCGCGACACCGGGGAGCTGTTTTTT; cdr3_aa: CASTTGRDTGELFF
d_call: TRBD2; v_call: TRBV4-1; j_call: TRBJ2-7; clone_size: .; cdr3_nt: TGCGCCAGCAGCCAACGACTAGCGGGGCAGTACGAGCAGTACTTC; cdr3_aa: CASSQRLAGQYEQYF
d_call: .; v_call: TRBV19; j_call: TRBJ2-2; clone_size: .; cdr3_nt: TGTGCCAGTTCAGGACAGAACACCGGGGAGCTGTTTTTT; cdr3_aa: CASSGQNTGELFF
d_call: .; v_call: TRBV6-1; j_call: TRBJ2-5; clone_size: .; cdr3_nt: TGTGCCAGCAGTGAACAAGAGACCCAGTACTTC; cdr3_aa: CASSEQETQYF
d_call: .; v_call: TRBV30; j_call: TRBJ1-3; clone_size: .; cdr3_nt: TGTGCCTGGAGTAGGGGCGCCGGGGGCTCTGGAAACACCATATATTTT; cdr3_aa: CAWSRGAGGSGNTIYF
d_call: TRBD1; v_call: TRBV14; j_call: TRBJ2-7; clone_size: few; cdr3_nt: TGTGCCAGCAGCCAACCGGGACAGTCCTACGAGCAGTACTTC; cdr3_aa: CASSQPGQSYEQYF
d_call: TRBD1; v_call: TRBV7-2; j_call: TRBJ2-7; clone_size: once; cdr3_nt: TGTGCCAGCAGCACTCCGGGACAGGGCTACGAGCAGTACTTC; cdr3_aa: CASSTPGQGYEQYF
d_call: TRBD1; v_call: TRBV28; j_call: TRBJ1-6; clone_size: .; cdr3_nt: TGTGCCAGCAGTTTTTGGGGGACAGGGACTTCACCCCTCCACTTT; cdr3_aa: CASSFWGTGTSPLHF
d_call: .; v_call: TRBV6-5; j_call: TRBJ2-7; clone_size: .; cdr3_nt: TGTGCCAGCGGCCGAGTTTACGAGCAGTACTTC; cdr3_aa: CASGRVYEQYF
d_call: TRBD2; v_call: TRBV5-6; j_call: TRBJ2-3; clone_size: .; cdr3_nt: TGTGCCAGCAGCTTTTTAGCGGGGTCAGATACGCAGTATTTT; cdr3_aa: CASSFLAGSDTQYF
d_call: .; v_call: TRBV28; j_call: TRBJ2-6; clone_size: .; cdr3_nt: TGTGCCAGCAGTTTATTTGAGGGGGCCAACGTCCTGACTTTC; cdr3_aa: CASSLFEGANVLTF
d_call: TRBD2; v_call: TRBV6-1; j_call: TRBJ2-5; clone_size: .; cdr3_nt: TGTGCCAGCAGCGCACTAGCGGGGGGTCTGGAGACCCAGTACTTC; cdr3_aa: CASSALAGGLETQYF
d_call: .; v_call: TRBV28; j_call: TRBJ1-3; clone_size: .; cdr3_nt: TGTGCCAGCAGGGGATGGGTCTCTGGAAACACCATATATTTT; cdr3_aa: CASRGWVSGNTIYF
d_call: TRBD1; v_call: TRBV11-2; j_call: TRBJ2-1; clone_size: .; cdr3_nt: TGTGCCAGCAGCCTCCGGGACAGGGTACTAAATGAGCAGTTCTTC; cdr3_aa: CASSLRDRVLNEQFF